The 7 T cell receptor beta chains listed next were all sequenced from one sample in a study of cytomegalovirus exposure and HLA in healthy donors. The primer mix had 60 Vbeta and 13 Jbeta primers. Libraries were prepared by immunoSEQ multiplex PCR; TCRdb keeps only in-frame clonotypes and omits some of them. Of approximately 120,000 clones in the sample, 60% to 75% were seen once. The sample comprised PBMCs. The receptors come from a woman aged 50 to 60 in good health and CMV-seropositive.

V and J are TRBV29-1 and TRBJ2-5; maybe TRBD1 (5 bases). CDR3 size: 14 residues. The ends were cut back, 2 bases at V and 5 bases at J, with 15 bases in the middle. Germline V lookup: CDR1 SQVTM, CDR2 ANQGSEA. The CDR3 nucleotides read TGCAGCGTTGAACAACAGGCGGCAGGGGAGACCCAGTACTTC. It encodes CSVEQQAAGETQYF.

The gene calls are TRBV5-1 and TRBJ1-1; D remains ambiguous. Germline lookup yields CDR1 SGHRS and CDR2 YFSETQ. CDR3 size: 16 residues. Trimming removed 1 base at V and 3 bases at J, with 16 bases between. CDR3 residues: CASSLRVGRVDTEAFF. The CDR3 DNA reads as TGCGCCAGCAGCTTGAGGGTAGGGCGGGTAGACACTGAAGCTTTCTTT.

This chain uses TRBV6-6 with TRBJ2-7; 11 bases line up with TRBD2. V was pared by 6 bases and J by 0 bases, with 1 base of the junction left unmatched. CDR3 size: 14 residues. Germline V lookup: CDR1 MNHNY, CDR2 SVGAGI (reference sequence). CDR3 bases: TGTGCCAGCAGGACTAGCGGGACCTCCTACGAGCAGTACTTC. This sequence encodes CASRTSGTSYEQYF.

The gene calls are TRBV6-5 and TRBJ1-3; D gene ambiguous. V was clipped by 10 bases and J by 4 bases, with 17 bases between them. Germline V gene lookup returns CDR1 MNHEY and CDR2 SVGAGI. CDR3 length equals 14 residues. CDR3 loop: CAIPKPGSGNTIYF. CDR3 bases: TGTGCCATCCCCAAACCCGGTTCCGGAAACACCATATATTTT.

This clone was detected a few times. The J gene is TRBJ2-7, the V gene TRBV4-1, with a tentative D call TRBD1 (6 bases). The length of the CDR3 is 13 residues. Deletions cut 5 bases from V and 5 bases from J, with 13 bases between. Germline assignment: CDR1 MGHRA and CDR2 YSYEKL. CDR3 sequence reads: CASSGQGLDEQYF. As DNA, the CDR3 is TGCGCCAGCAGCGGGCAGGGGCTGGACGAGCAGTACTTC.

In this sample, this clone turned up a few times. This chain connects TRBV18 to TRBJ2-7, with TRBD2 identical over 8 bases. This CDR3 is built from 16 residues. The trim removed 5 bases at V and 0 bases at J, leaving 9 bases unmatched. The germline V gene has CDR1 KGHSH and CDR2 LQKENI. CDR3 bases: TGTGCCAGCTCAGTTAACCCGGGGGGGAGCTCCTACGAGCAGTACTTC. Amino acids: CASSVNPGGSSYEQYF.

The genes are TRBV7-2 and TRBJ2-2, with TRBD1 matching 8 bases. The CDR3 covers 15 residues. The germline CDR1 and CDR2 sequences are SGHTA and FQGNSA. V shed 7 bases, J shed 4 bases, and the junction held 8 bases outside the gene matches. The CDR3 nucleotides read TGTGCCAGCAACCGACAGGGGCCAGGCACCGGGGAGCTGTTTTTT. Encoded protein: CASNRQGPGTGELFF.